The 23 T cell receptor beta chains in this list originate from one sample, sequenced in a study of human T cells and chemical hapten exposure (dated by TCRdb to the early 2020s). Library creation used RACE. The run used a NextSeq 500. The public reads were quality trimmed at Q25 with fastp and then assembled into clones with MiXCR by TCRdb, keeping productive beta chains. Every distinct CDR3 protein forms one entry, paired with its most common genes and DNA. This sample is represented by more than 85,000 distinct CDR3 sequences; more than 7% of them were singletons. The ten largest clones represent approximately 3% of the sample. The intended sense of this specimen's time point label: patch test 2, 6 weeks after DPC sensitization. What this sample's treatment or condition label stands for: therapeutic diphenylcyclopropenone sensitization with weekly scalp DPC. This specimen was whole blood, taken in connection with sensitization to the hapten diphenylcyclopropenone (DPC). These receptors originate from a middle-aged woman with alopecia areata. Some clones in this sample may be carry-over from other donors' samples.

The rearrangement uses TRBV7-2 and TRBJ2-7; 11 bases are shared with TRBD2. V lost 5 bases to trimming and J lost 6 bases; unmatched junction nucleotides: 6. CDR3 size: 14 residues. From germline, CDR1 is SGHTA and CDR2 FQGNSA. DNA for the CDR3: TGTGCCAGCAGCCATACTAGCGGGGGACGCGAGCAGTACTTC. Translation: CASSHTSGGREQYF.

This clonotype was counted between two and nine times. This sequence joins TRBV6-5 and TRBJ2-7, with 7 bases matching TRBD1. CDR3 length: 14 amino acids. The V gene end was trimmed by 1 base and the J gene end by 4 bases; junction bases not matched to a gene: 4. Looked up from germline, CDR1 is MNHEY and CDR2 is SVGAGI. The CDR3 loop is CASSYWGRGYEQYF. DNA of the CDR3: TGTGCCAGCAGTTACTGGGGCAGGGGGTACGAGCAGTACTTC.

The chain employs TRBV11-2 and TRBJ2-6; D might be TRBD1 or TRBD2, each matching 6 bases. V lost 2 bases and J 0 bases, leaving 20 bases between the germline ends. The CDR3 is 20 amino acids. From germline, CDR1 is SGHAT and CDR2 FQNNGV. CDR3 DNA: TGTGCCAGCAGCTTACGAGAGGGGGGTCGACGAACCTCTGGGGCCAACGTCCTGACTTTC. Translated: CASSLREGGRRTSGANVLTF.

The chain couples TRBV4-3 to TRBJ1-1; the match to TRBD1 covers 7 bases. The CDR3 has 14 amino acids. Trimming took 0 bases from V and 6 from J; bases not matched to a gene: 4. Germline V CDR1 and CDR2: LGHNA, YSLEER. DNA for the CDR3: TGCGCCAGCAGCCAAGAAGAAGGGGGCCCTGAAGCTTTCTTT. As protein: CASSQEEGGPEAFF.

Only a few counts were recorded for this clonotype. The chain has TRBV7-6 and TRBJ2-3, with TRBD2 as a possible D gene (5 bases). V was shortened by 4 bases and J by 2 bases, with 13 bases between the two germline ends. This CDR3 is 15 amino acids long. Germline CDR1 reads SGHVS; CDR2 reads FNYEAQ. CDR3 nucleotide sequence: TGTGCCAGCAGCTCGCTAGCCTCACCCACAGATACGCAGTATTTT. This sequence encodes CASSSLASPTDTQYF.

The CDR3 sequence is CASSYKVSDFDTGELFF. The CDR3 nucleotides are TGTGCCAGCAGTTACAAGGTGTCGGATTTTGACACCGGGGAGCTGTTTTTT. V and J are TRBV12-3 or TRBV12-4 and TRBJ2-2, with no clear D. There are 17 residues in the CDR3. Trimming removed 4 bases from V and 3 bases from J, with 18 bases in between.

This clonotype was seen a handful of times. CDR3 sequence (DNA): TGTGCCAGCAGCTTTCGGACTAGCGGGGAGCAGTTCTTC. Translation gives CASSFRTSGEQFF. The chain uses TRBV7-9 and TRBJ2-1, with 11 positions matching TRBD2. This CDR3 is 13 amino acids long. CDR1 and CDR2 (germline): SEHNR, FQNEAQ (reference sequence). V dropped 3 bases and J dropped 10; count of bases not matched to a gene: 2.

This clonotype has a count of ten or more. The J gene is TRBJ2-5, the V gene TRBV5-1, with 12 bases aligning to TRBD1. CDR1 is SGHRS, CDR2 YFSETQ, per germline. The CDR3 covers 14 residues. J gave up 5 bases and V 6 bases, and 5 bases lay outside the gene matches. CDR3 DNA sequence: TGCGCCAGCACGGGACAGGGGGCATCGGAGACCCAGTACTTC. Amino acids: CASTGQGASETQYF.

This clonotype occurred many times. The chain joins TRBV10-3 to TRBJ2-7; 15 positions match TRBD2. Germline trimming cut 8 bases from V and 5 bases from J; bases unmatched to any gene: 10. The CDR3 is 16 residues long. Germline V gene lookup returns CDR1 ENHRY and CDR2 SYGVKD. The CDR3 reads CAIRRTSGGARDEQYF. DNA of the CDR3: TGTGCCATCCGACGGACTAGCGGGGGGGCTCGAGACGAGCAGTACTTC.

Written as DNA, the CDR3 is TGTGCCAGCAGCTTACATCCAGGAAACACCGGGGAGCTGTTTTTT. It is translated as CASSLHPGNTGELFF. V and J are TRBV7-2 and TRBJ2-2; D is unresolved. This CDR3 comprises 15 residues. Germline CDR1 is SGHTA and CDR2 is FQGNSA. V was clipped by 2 bases and J by 2 bases, with 9 bases between them. The full variable domain, its missing parts supplied by reference TRBV7-2 and TRBJ2-2, is GAGVSQSPSNKVTEKGKDVELRCDPISGHTALYWYRQSLGQGLEFLIYFQGNSAPDKSGLPSDRFSAERTGGSVSTLTIQRTQQEDSAVYLCASSLHPGNTGELFFGEGSRLTVL.

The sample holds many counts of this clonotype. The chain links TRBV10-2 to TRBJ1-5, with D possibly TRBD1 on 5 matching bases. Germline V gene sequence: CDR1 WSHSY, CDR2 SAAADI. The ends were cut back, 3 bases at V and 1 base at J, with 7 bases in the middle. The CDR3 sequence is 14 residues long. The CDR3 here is CASSERGSNQPQHF. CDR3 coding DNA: TGCGCCAGCAGTGAAAGGGGAAGCAATCAGCCCCAGCATTTT.

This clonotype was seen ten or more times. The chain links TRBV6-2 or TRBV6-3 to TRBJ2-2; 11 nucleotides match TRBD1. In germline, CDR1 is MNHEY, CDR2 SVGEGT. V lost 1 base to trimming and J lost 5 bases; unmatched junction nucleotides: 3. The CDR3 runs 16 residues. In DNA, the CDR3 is TGTGCCAGCAGTTACTTCGGACAGGGGGCGACCGGGGAGCTGTTTTTT. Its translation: CASSYFGQGATGELFF.

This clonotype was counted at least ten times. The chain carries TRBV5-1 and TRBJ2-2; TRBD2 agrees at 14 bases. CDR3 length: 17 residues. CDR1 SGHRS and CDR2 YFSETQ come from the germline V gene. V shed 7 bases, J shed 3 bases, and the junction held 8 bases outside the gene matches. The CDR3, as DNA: TGCGCCAGCCATCGTCCGGGACTAGCGGGGGACACCGGGGAGCTGTTTTTT. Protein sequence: CASHRPGLAGDTGELFF.

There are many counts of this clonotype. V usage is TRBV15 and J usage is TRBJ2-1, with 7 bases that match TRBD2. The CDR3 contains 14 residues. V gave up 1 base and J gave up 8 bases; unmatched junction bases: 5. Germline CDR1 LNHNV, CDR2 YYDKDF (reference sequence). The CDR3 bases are TGTGCCACCAGCAGAGTAGGGGCGGGGGATGAGCAGTTCTTC. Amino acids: CATSRVGAGDEQFF.

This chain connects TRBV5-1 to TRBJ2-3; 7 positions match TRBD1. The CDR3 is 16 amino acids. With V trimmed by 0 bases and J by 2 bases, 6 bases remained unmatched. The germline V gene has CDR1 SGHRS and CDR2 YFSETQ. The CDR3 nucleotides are TGCGCCAGCAGCTTGGGCCCGACAGGGACCACAGATACGCAGTATTTT. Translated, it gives CASSLGPTGTTDTQYF.

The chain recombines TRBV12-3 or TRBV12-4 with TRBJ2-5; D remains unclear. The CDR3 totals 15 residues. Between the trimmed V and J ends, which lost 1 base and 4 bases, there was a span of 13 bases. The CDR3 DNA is TGTGCCAGCAGTTTAGTGGGCGGCCCCCCAGAGACCCAGTACTTC. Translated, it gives CASSLVGGPPETQYF.

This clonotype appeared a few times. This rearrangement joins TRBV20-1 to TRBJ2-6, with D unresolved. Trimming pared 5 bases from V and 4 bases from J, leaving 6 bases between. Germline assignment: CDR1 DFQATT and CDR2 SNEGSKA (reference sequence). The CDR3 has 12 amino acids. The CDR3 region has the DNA TGCAGTGCTGCCGTAGGGGCCAACGTCCTGACTTTC. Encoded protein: CSAAVGANVLTF.

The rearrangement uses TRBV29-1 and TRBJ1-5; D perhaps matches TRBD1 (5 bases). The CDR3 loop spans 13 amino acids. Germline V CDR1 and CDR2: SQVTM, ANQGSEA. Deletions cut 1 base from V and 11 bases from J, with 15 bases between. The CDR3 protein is CSVEVWAGEAQHF. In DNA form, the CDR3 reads TGCAGCGTTGAAGTCTGGGCGGGGGAGGCCCAGCATTTT.

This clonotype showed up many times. CDR3 sequence reads: CASSEWRGGDGYTF. DNA of the CDR3: TGTGCCAGCAGTGAATGGAGGGGGGGCGATGGCTACACCTTC. The chain recombines TRBV6-1 with TRBJ1-2; D perhaps matches TRBD1 (6 bases). This CDR3 has 14 amino acids. The germline CDR1 and CDR2 sequences are MNHNS and SASEGT. V was shortened by 2 bases and J by 6 bases, with 13 bases between the two germline ends.

DNA of the CDR3: TGCGCCAGCAGCCTCGGACTGGGCGACGAGCAGTACTTC. This gives the protein CASSLGLGDEQYF. V usage is TRBV4-1 and J usage is TRBJ2-7; possibly TRBD2 for D (5 bases). The CDR3 is 13 amino acids. The V end lost 4 bases, the J end lost 5 bases, and 12 bases lay between the germline ends. Per the germline V gene, CDR1 is MGHRA and CDR2 is YSYEKL.

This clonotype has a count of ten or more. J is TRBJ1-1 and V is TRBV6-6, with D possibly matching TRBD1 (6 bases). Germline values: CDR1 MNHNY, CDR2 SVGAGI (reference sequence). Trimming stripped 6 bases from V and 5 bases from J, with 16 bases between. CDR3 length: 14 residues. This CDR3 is CASRYHREETEAFF. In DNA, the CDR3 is TGTGCCAGCAGGTACCACAGGGAAGAGACTGAAGCTTTCTTT.

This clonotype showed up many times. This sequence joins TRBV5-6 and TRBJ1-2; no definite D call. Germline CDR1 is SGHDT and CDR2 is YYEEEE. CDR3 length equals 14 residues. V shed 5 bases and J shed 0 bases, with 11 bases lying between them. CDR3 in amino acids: CASSQWAANYGYTF. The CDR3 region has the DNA TGTGCCAGCAGTCAATGGGCAGCTAACTATGGCTACACCTTC.

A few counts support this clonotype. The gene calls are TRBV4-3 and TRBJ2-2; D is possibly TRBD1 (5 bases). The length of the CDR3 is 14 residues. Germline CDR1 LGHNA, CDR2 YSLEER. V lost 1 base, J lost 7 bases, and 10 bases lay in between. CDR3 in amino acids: CASSQAGNSGELFF. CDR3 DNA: TGCGCCAGCAGCCAAGCAGGGAATAGCGGGGAGCTGTTTTTT.